This T cell receptor (beta chain) was recorded in a study of cytomegalovirus exposure and HLA in healthy donors (dated by TCRdb to between 2016 and 2019). Looking at the study overall: An earlier analysis of several hundred of the donors reported about 290 Gb of sequence data and more than 90 million unique TCR beta sequences from some 180 million T cells. Both class I and class II loci were covered by HLA typing, at four-digit resolution. Among the roughly 400 genotyped donors, 75% to 90% belonged to the genetic ancestry cluster associated with self-reported Caucasian donors. Typing coverage varied by locus: roughly 629-640 donors for A, B, C, DRB1 and DQB1; approximately 500 for DQA1; nearly 610 for DPA1; about 450 for DPB1. All discovery cohort repertoires had been generated using a single sequencing platform. Approximately 300 gigabases of sequencing data and about 92 million unique TCR sequences made up an early release that covered about 640 HLA-typed donors. The later analysis used no new phenotypic data to find candidate immune exposures, relying instead on TCR beta sequences and their occurrence across donors. To predict cytomegalovirus infection status, the study brought together high-throughput TCR immunosequencing, statistical association of individual TCRs with disease status, and machine learning. Donor age, sex, ethnicity and CMV serostatus were compiled together with the repertoire data. The study aimed to test whether signatures of past pathogen exposure could be identified by cataloging public T cell receptors. The study profiled the T cell repertoires of 550 to 700 subjects by immunosequencing and related them to cytomegalovirus serostatus. To decide whether each TCR beta V gene segment behaved as functional or pseudogenic, an earlier analysis of fewer than 750 of the donors relied on high-throughput TCR beta sequencing. On average, over 200,000 unique TCR beta nucleotide sequences were sequenced per donor among about 400 genotyped donors of the cohort, with roughly 18% of those sequences being non-productive. A later genetic analysis took genome-wide SNP genotypes for about 55% of the roughly 670 donors and used that subset as a discovery cohort. About 5 DR-DQ haplotypes were handled as single units for association and clustering, since linkage in the cohort was strong. A later analysis re-analyzed previously published TCR beta repertoires from 500 to 700 donors and added high-resolution HLA genotyping to study TCR occurrence patterns. In addition to the first cohort of roughly 670 subjects, a separate validation cohort of approximately 110 different subjects was used. Overall study outcomes, separate from this receptor: The study gave a list of 150 to 200 TCR beta chains associated with cytomegalovirus. The earlier analysis of approximately 540 of the donors excluded fewer than 20 rarely observed V segments, including chromosome 9 orphons, because counts were too low. In a later genetic analysis, a missense DCLRE1C variant was associated with V-gene and J-gene trimming of TCR beta chains, and the association was replicated in an independent cohort. When HLA alleles, especially DR and DQ, strongly co-occurred, attributing TCR associations to individual alleles was difficult. A later analysis reported that several top co-occurrence clusters appeared linked to parvovirus B19, influenza, CMV and Epstein-Barr virus. In a later analysis, HLA-associated TCR beta chains were found to be more clonally expanded and to have lower generation probabilities than equally common non-associated chains. In vitro tests confirmed that a few of the cytomegalovirus-associated TCR beta chains recognize cytomegalovirus antigens. Specific HLA alleles were associated with roughly 16,000 TCR beta sequences at a false discovery rate of 0.05 in a later analysis. While some public TCRs were present in many individuals, most TCR sequences turned up only very rarely across donors. Linkage disequilibrium might explain the correlated functional status among segregating V segments, but an unknown experimental factor could not be excluded. In both the original and validation cohorts, the classifier was reported to diagnose cytomegalovirus status with high specificity and sensitivity. A cluster of highly shared sequence variants was judged likely to represent a technical artifact of the sequencing pipeline. An earlier analysis of approximately 570 of the donors showed that most TCR beta V segments appeared in productive rearrangements either about 87% or about 30% of the time, which broadly matched IMGT annotations. In this cohort, only TCR beta chains were sequenced, and detectable features were limited by the absence of alpha or paired-chain data. Immune exposure information for the cohort was limited to CMV serostatus. A further reported finding was that TCR beta sequences accurately predicted the HLA-A and HLA-B alleles for most subjects in the first cohort. In a later analysis, TCR association rates were found to vary across HLA loci, with the most associated TCRs seen for DRB1 alleles and the fewest for HLA-C alleles. The presence/absence analyses assumed that sequencing depth was roughly uniform across donors, and that assumption may not be true. The 87-base-pair reads could not distinguish some IMGT-functional V segments, including TRBV6-2 and TRBV6-3, so those segments were excluded. Most CMV-associated TCR beta chains appeared to be HLA-restricted in a later analysis, and the HLA associations seemed to be driven largely by CMV exposure. According to a later genetic analysis, donors in an Asian-associated ancestry cluster had fewer N-insertions in productive TCRs than the approximately 630-donor mean. Because some donors lacked HLA typing at each locus, the association tests relied only on the typed subset. According to the authors, the approach could potentially be generalized to other disease states and immunological phenotypes.

CDR1 and CDR2 (SEHNR, FQNEAQ) derive from the germline V gene (reference sequence). The trim is 5 bases for V and 2 bases for J, with a gap of 10 bases between the germline ends. The CDR3 numbers 14 residues from cysteine through phenylalanine. The only DNA kept is the CDR3, 42 bases in frame from the first base. For this clone: The clone's antigen remains unknown.

In total, just over 650 healthy bone marrow donors made up the cohort. All cohort members were sampled while nominally healthy, although unrecorded immune exposures were likely present. The donor tested CMV seronegative and was one of the 352 seronegative cohort members. Each donor provided a peripheral blood sample, and peripheral blood mononuclear cells were used for TCR beta sequencing. Genomic DNA was extracted from the blood cell samples with the Qiagen DNeasy Blood Extraction Kit. The library was built by means of the immunoSEQ multiplex PCR assay. For the multiplex PCR, a mixture combining 60 forward primers for TCR Vbeta segments and 13 reverse primers for TCR Jbeta segments was used. The CDR3 region of rearranged TCR beta genes was amplified from genomic DNA with a multiplex PCR assay. On the Illumina HiSeq System, the amplified TCR beta libraries were sequenced as 87-base-pair reads. Under the source paper's analysis protocol: Across the 670 or so repertoires, a later analysis counted around 80 million unique TCR beta chains, around 11 million of which were shared by at least two donors. Raw reads were error-corrected and collapsed into unique sequences with a nearest-neighbor algorithm that merged closely related sequences to remove PCR and sequencing errors. To assign V, D and J gene segments, CDR3 sequences were aligned to IMGT reference sequences. For a sequence to be retained, at least a six-nucleotide match to both a V gene segment and a J gene segment was required. Rearrangements were classified as productive when the CDR3 lacked stop codons and remained in frame with V and J, and all other rearrangements were classified as non-productive. Following IMGT convention, CDR3 was defined as the stretch from the second conserved V-encoded cysteine to the conserved J-encoded phenylalanine. The earlier analysis of some 580 of the donors excluded any sequence lacking an unambiguous match to a single V gene segment. In an earlier analysis of a few hundred of the donors, a V segment was called functional when productive rearrangements were above 56.7%, and segregating when the standard deviation between donors exceeded 5%. A statistical classification framework was built for diagnosing cytomegalovirus status from the catalog of TCR beta chain sequences. In a later analysis, TCR nucleotide sequences were compared against IMGT/GENE-DB human TR gene sequences so that V and J genes could be assigned. Using the TCRdist pipeline, a later analysis assigned CDR3 sequences along with most-parsimonious VDJ recombination scenarios. A later analysis defined each TCR beta chain by its CDR3 amino acid sequence plus V-gene family, and excluded reads lacking a unique V-gene family. A later analysis removed 500 to 650 highly shared, low-generation-probability nucleotide sequences to deal with suspected cross-contamination and a sequencing artifact. For each public chain, a later analysis derived a clonal expansion index from normalized ranks of inferred template counts within each repertoire. In a later analysis, generation probabilities were computed using a VDJ recombination model fitted to out-of-frame rearrangements, and the results were checked against IGoR. A later analysis scored TCR-TCR, TCR-HLA and TCR-CMV co-occurrence with hypergeometric tests, applying a repertoire-size bias correction to TCR pairs. A later analysis estimated false discovery rates by permuting HLA or CMV assignments 20 times. In a later analysis, co-occurring TCRs were grouped using DBSCAN, with TCRdist sequence similarity added in when clustering inside HLA-allele-positive subsets. Repertoires with fewer than 30,000 or more than 120,000 public chains, plus five repertoires with anomalous nucleotide sharing, were excluded from co-occurrence clustering. TCRdb limited this immuneACCESS table to in-frame rearrangements with V and J called. A share of clones is missing; checked studies link under half to unresolved V genes, and the rest is unexplained. V, J and clone size are taken as reported in that table, and D and trimming were inferred from the DNA itself. The table for this sample lists roughly 42,000 clones. The top ten clonotypes cover less than 1.5% of the sample.

Sequencing was done on a sample of PBMCs. This sequence originates from a man aged 25 to 40 in good health and CMV-seronegative. The sequence joins TRBV7-9 to TRBJ1-5; the D segment could be TRBD1, given 6 matching bases. The DNA sequence follows: TGTGCCAGCAGCATGGCAGGGGGCAATCAGCCCCAGCATTTT. It translates as CASSMAGGNQPQHF. Reference TRBV7-9 and TRBJ1-5 genes cover what lies past the CDR3, so the full variable domain is DTGVSQNPRHKITKRGQNVTFRCDPISEHNRLYWYRQTLGQGPEFLTYFQNEAQLEKSRLLSDRFSAERPKGSFSTLEIQRTEQGDSAMYLCASSMAGGNQPQHFGDGTRLSIL.